What follows is one TCR beta chain and its context. This clone was counted a few times. Its cognate antigen has yet to be identified. Base qualities were left out, and no much larger clone turns up one base away. This sample is drawn from a study of blood T cell repertoires in COVID-19 (dated by TCRdb to about 2020). At the level of the whole study: Samples covering the acute and convalescent phases of COVID-19 were provided by collaborators in the United States, Italy and Spain. Where available, HLA class I and class II types were taken from metadata supplied by the sample provider and were not determined by assay-based typing. Samples were obtained from the ongoing ImmuneRACE study (first 160 participants) and from roughly 1,300 subjects provided by 6 global collaborators. A de-identified subject ID, COVID-19 status, age in years and sex were almost always included in the sample metadata. The dataset comprised deeply sampled blood TCRbeta repertoires from subjects exposed to, actively infected with, or recovered from COVID-19. A freely available public database, intended as a resource for researchers studying the immune response to SARS-CoV-2, is where the repertoires were released. The prospective study material was composed of cDNA or gDNA derived from T cells, B-cell-depleted T cells, or PBMCs.

TCRbeta CDR3 regions were amplified from genomic DNA by means of the immunoSEQ Assay, a bias-controlled multiplex PCR. The authors' analysis ran thus. Nucleated cell counts per sample were estimated from amplification of reference gene primers within the assay. To quantify the absolute abundance of each unique TCRbeta CDR3 rearrangement, sequence reads were collapsed and filtered. For each sample, productive Simpson clonality was calculated as the square root of Simpson's diversity index across productive rearrangements. In TCRdb, the immuneACCESS table is reduced to in-frame sequences with V and J assigned. These tables do not hold every clone; where another copy was compared, an unresolved V gene accounts for under half, and the others remain unexplained. The DNA gave D and trimming, while V, J and clone size come from that table. The table for this sample lists fewer than 500,000 clones; over 65% of them were counted only once. The top ten hold about 1% of the sample.

Results the study describes overall, beyond this receptor: The quantity of clinical and demographic metadata differed by source and by participant and was supplied without curation.

Collaborating institutions collected whole blood in K2EDTA tubes following their own protocols. For TCRbeta analysis, collaborator samples were shipped as frozen whole blood, as isolated PBMCs, or as DNA extracted from either sample type. The CDR3 holds 15 amino acids from the cysteine to the phenylalanine. Here the CDR3 DNA is all that survives: 45 bases in frame from base 1. CDR1 and CDR2 are read off the germline V gene (reference sequence) as LNHNV and YYDKDF. V is shortened by 0 bases, J by 7 bases, and the region joining them spans 13 bases. The rearranged segments are TRBV15 and TRBJ1-5; too little of a D gene remains to name it. This receptor was obtained from a human donor with acute or convalescent COVID-19. The donor label of this sample is uncertain. The sample was peripheral blood. The DNA sequence reads TGTGCCACCAGCAGAGATTTTGGGTCGGGGCAGCCCCAGCATTTT. This encodes CATSRDFGSGQPQHF.